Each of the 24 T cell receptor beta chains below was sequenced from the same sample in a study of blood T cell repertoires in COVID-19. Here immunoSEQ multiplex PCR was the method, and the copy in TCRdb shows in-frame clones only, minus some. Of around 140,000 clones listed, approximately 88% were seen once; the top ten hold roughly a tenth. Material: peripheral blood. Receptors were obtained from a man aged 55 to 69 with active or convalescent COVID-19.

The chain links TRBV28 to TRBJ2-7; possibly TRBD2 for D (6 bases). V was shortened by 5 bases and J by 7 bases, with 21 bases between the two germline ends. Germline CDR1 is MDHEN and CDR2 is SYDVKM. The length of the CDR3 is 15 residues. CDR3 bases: TGTGCCAGCAGTACTCCCGGGACTCCGACTAGGGAGCAGTACTTC. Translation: CASSTPGTPTREQYF.

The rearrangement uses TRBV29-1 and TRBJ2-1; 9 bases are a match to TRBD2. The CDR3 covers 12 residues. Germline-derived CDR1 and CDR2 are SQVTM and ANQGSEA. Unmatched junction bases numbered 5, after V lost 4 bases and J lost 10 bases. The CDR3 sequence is CSVGPSGREQFF. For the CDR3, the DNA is TGCAGCGTTGGGCCCAGCGGGAGGGAGCAGTTCTTC.

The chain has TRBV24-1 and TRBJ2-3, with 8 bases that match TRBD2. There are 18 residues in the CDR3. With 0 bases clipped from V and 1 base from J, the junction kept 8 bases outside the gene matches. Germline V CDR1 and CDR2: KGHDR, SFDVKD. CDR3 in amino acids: CATSDLGAGREGTDTQYF. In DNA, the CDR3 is TGTGCCACCAGTGATTTGGGGGCAGGGCGGGAGGGCACAGATACGCAGTATTTT.

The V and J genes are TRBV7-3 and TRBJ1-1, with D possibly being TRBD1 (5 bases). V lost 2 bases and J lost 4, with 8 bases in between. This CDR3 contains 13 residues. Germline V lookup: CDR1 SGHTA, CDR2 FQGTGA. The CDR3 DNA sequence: TGTGCCAGCAGCTTAGGGCAGGGCACTGAAGCTTTCTTT. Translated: CASSLGQGTEAFF.

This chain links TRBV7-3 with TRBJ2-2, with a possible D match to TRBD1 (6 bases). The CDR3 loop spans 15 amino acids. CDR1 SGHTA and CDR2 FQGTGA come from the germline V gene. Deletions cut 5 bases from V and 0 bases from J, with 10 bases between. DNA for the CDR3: TGTGCCAGCAGCCCCGACAGGACGAACACCGGGGAGCTGTTTTTT. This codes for CASSPDRTNTGELFF.

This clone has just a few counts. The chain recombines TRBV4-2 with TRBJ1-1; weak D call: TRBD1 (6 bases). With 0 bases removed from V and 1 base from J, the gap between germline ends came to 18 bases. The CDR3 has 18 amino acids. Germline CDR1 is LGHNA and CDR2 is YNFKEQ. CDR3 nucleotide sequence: TGTGCCAGCAGCCAAGATAAGGGGGGGCATCTACAGAACACTGAAGCTTTCTTT. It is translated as CASSQDKGGHLQNTEAFF.

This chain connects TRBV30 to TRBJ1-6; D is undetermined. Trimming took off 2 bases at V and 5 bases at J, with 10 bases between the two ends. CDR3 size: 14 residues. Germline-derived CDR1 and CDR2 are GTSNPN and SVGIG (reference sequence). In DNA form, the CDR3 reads TGTGCCTGGAGTAACGGGTTAGATAATTCACCCCTCCACTTT. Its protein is CAWSNGLDNSPLHF.

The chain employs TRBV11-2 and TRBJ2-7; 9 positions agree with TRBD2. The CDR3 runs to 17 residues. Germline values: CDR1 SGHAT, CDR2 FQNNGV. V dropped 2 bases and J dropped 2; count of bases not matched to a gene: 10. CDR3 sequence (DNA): TGTGCCAGCAGCTTAAGGGGTCGGGCTAGCGGGACCTACGAGCAGTACTTC. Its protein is CASSLRGRASGTYEQYF.

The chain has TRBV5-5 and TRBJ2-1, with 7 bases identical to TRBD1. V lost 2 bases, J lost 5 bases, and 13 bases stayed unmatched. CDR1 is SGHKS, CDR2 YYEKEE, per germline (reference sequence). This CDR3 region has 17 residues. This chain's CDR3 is CASSFRTGQKGHNEQFF. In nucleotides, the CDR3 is TGTGCCAGCAGCTTCCGGACAGGTCAAAAGGGACACAATGAGCAGTTCTTC. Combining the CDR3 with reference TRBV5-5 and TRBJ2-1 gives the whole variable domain DAGVTQSPTHLIKTRGQQVTLRCSPISGHKSVSWYQQVLGQGPQFIFQYYEKEERGRGNFPDRFSARQFPNYSSELNVNALLLGDSALYLCASSFRTGQKGHNEQFFGPGTRLTVL.

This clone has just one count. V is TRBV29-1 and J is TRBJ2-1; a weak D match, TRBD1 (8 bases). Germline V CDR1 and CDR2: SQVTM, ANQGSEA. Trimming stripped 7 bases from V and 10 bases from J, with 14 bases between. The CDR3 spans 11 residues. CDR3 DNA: TGCAGCGCTAAGCGGGACAGGGAGCAGTTCTTC. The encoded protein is CSAKRDREQFF.

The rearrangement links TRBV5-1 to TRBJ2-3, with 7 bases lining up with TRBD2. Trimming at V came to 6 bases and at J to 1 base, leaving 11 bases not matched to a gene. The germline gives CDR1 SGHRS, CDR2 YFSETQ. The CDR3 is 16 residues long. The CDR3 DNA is TGCGCCAGCACTATGGGAGCCAGCGGGGGCACAGATACGCAGTATTTT. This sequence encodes CASTMGASGGTDTQYF.

The chain's CDR3 is CATSDPGQGREQYF. CDR3 nucleotides: TGTGCCACCAGTGATCCGGGACAGGGGCGAGAGCAGTACTTC. This rearrangement joins TRBV24-1 to TRBJ2-7; TRBD1 agrees at 10 bases. The CDR3 runs to 14 residues. From germline, CDR1 is KGHDR and CDR2 SFDVKD. After removal of 3 bases from V and 7 bases from J, the junction contained 5 bases not matched to a gene.

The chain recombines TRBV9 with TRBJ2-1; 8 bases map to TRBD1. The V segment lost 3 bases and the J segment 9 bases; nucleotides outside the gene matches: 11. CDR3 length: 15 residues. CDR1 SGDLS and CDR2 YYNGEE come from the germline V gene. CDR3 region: CASSGDRGWSSEQFF. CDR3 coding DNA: TGTGCCAGCAGCGGCGACAGGGGCTGGAGTAGTGAGCAGTTCTTC.

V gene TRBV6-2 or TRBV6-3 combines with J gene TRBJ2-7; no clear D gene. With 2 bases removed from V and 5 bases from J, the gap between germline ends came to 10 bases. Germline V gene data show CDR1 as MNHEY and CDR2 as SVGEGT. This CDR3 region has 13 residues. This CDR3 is CASSYPPSNEQYF. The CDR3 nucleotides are TGTGCCAGCAGTTACCCTCCTAGTAACGAGCAGTACTTC.

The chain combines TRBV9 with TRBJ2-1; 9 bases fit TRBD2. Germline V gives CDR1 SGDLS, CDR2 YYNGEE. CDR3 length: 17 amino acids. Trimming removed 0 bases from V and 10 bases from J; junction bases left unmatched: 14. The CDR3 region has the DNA TGTGCCAGCAGCGTAGTTAGCGGGAGTGGTTCCGTCGGGGAGCAGTTCTTC. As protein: CASSVVSGSGSVGEQFF.

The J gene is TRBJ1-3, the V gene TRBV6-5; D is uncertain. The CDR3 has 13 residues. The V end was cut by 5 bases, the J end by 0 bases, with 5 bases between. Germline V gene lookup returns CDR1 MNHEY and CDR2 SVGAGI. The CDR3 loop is CASSHGSGNTIYF. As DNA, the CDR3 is TGTGCCAGCAGTCACGGCTCTGGAAACACCATATATTTT.

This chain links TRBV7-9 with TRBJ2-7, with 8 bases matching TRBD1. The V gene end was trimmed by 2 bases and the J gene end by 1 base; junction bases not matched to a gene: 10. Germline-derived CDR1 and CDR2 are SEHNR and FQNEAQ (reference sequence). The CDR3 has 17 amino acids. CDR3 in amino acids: CASSLKVGQGASYEQYF. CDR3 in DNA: TGTGCCAGCAGCTTAAAGGTTGGGCAGGGGGCTTCCTACGAGCAGTACTTC. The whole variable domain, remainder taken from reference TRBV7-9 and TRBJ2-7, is DTGVSQNPRHKITKRGQNVTFRCDPISEHNRLYWYRQTLGQGPEFLTYFQNEAQLEKSRLLSDRFSAERPKGSFSTLEIQRTEQGDSAMYLCASSLKVGQGASYEQYFGPGTRLTVT.

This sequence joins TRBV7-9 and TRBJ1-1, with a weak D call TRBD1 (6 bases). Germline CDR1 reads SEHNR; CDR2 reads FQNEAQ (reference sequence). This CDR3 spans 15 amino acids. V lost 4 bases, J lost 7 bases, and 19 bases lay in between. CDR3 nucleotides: TGTGCCAGCAGCTCCCAGGGACCGGGGACAAGTGAAGCTTTCTTT. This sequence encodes CASSSQGPGTSEAFF.

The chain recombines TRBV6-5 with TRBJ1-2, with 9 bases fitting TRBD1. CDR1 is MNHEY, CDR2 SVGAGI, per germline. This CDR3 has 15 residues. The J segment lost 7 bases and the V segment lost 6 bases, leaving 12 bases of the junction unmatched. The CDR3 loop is CASRSTGTGRSGYTF. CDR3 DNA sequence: TGTGCCAGCAGGTCAACCGGGACAGGGCGTAGTGGCTACACCTTC.

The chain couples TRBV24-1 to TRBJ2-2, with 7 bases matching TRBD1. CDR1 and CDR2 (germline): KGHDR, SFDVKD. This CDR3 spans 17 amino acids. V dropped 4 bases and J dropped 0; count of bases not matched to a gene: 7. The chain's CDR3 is CATSDPLTGTNTGELFF. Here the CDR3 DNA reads TGTGCCACCAGTGACCCGTTGACAGGGACGAACACCGGGGAGCTGTTTTTT.

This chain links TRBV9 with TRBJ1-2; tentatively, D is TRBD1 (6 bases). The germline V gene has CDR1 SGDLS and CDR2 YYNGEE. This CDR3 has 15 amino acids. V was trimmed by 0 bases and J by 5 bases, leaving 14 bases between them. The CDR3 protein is CASSVDAGAGYGYTF. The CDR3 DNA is TGTGCCAGCAGCGTAGATGCGGGGGCAGGGTATGGCTACACCTTC. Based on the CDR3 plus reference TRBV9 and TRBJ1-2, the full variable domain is DSGVTQTPKHLITATGQRVTLRCSPRSGDLSVYWYQQSLDQGLQFLIQYYNGEERAKGNILERFSAQQFPDLHSELNLSSLELGDSALYFCASSVDAGAGYGYTFGSGTRLTVV.

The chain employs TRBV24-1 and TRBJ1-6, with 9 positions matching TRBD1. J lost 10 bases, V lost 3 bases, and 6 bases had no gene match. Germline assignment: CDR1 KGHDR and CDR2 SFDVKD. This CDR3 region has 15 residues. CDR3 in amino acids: CATSDTDRGGSPLHF. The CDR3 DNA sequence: TGTGCCACCAGTGATACCGACAGGGGGGGCTCACCCCTCCACTTT.

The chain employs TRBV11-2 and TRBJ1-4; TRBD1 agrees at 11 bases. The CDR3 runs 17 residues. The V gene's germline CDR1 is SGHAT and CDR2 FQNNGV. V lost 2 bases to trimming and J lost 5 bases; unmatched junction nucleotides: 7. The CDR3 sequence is CASSLWDRGTINEKLFF. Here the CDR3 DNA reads TGTGCCAGCAGCTTATGGGACAGGGGGACCATAAATGAAAAACTGTTTTTT.

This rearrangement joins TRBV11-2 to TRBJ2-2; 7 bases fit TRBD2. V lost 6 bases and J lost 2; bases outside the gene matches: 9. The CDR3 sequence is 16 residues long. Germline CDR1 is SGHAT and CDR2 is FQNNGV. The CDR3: CASRRTSGKNTGELFF. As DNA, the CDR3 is TGTGCCAGCAGGCGTACGAGCGGGAAAAACACCGGGGAGCTGTTTTTT.